This TCR beta chain was sequenced for a study of blood T cell repertoires in COVID-19. Some clones are missing from TCRdb's copy, which holds only in-frame ones; the method was immunoSEQ multiplex PCR. This table holds approximately 200,000 clones, over 75% found once. A note on this clone: Other nucleotide sequences in the sample specify the same CDR3.

CDR1 and CDR2 from the germline V gene are MNHNY and SVGAGI (reference sequence). This CDR3 is 16 amino acids long. J was trimmed by 4 bases and V by 0 bases; bases with no gene match: 5. The chain employs TRBV6-6 and TRBJ2-3; 9 nucleotides line up with TRBD1. The receptor's source is a person aged 70 to 85 with COVID-19, enrolled during active disease. Sequencing was done on a sample of peripheral blood. The CDR3 here is CASSYSGQGGADTQYF. For the CDR3, the DNA is TGTGCCAGCAGTTACTCGGGACAGGGCGGCGCAGATACGCAGTATTTT.